This T cell receptor (beta chain) derives from a study of regulatory T cells in long-lasting Graves disease. The time point: newly diagnosed GD, antithyroid drugs for less than 3 months. Scientists built the TCR library using RNA that was extracted from PBMCs. Per the germline V gene, CDR1 is LNHDA and CDR2 is SQIVND (reference sequence). The CDR3 has 14 amino acids. V was clipped by 7 bases and J by 3 bases; unmatched bases: 6. Arm-PCR of CDR3 regions with iRepertoire HTBI primers generated TCR beta libraries. TCRdb re-derived calls from the multiplex PCR reads in MiXCR, one entry per CDR3 protein. The table includes approximately 300,000 distinct CDR3 sequences, under 20% detected once. This clonotype was observed a few times.

Here the sequenced sample was peripheral blood mononuclear cells (PBMCs), taken at new diagnosis, from a patient treated with antithyroid drugs. This rearrangement joins TRBV19 to TRBJ2-7; 10 bases are shared with TRBD2. This clonotype originated in a female donor with Graves disease. The CDR3 DNA follows: TGTGCCAGTAACCCCGGGACTAGCGACTACGAGCAGTACTTC. This gives the protein CASNPGTSDYEQYF.